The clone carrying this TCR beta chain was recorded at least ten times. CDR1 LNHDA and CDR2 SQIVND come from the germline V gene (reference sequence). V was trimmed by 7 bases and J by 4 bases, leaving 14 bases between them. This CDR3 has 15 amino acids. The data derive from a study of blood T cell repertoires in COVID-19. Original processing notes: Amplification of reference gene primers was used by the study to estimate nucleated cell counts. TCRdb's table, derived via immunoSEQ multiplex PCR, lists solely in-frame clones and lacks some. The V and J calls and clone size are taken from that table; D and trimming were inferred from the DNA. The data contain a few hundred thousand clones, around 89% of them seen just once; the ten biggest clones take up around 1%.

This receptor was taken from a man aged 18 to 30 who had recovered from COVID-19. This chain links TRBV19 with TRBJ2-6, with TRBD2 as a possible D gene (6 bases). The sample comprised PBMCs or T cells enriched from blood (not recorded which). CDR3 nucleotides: TGTGCCAGTACCCCCAGCGGGTCCGGGGCCAACGTCCTGACTTTC. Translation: CASTPSGSGANVLTF.